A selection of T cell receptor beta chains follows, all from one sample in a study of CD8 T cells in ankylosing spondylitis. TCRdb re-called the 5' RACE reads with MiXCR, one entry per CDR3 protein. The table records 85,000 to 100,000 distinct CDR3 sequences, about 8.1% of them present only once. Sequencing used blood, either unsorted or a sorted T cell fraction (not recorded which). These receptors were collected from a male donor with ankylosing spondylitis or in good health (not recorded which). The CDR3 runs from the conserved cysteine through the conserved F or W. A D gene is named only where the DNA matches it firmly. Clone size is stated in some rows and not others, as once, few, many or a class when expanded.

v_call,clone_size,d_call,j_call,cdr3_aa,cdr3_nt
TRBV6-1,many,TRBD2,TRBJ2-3,CASSEANSGGADTQYF,TGTGCCAGCAGTGAGGCGAATAGCGGGGGTGCAGATACGCAGTATTTT
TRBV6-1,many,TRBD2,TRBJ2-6,CASSKGLAGNAGANVLTF,TGTGCCAGCAGTAAGGGACTAGCGGGGAACGCTGGGGCCAACGTCCTGACTTTC
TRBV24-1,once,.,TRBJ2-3,CCSATGQGRGTDTQYF,TGCTGCAGTGCTACCGGCCAGGGCCGGGGCACAGATACGCAGTATTTT
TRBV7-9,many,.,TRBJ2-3,CASSRSTDTQYF,TGTGCCAGTTCAAGGTCCACAGATACGCAGTATTTT
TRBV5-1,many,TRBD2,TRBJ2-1,CASRLAGLSYNEQFF,TGCGCCAGCAGACTAGCGGGGCTATCTTACAATGAGCAGTTCTTC
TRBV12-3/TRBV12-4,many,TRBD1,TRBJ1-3,CASSLTGAGNTIYF,TGTGCCAGCAGTCTGACAGGGGCTGGAAACACCATATATTTT
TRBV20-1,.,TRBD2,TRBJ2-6,CSASGTSGGLGANVLTF,TGCAGTGCTAGTGGGACTAGCGGGGGCCTTGGGGCCAACGTCCTGACTTTC
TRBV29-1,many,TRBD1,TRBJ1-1,CSGMTGSTEAFF,TGCAGCGGTATGACAGGGAGCACTGAAGCTTTCTTT
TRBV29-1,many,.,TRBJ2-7,CSAQGSPYEQYF,TGCAGCGCCCAGGGGTCCCCCTACGAGCAGTACTTC
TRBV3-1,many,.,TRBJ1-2,CASSQSPINGYTF,TGTGCCAGCAGCCAATCCCCCATCAATGGCTACACCTTC
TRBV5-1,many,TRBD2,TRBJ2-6,CASSLRGGASGANFLTF,TGCGCCAGCAGCTTGCGCGGGGGGGCCTCTGGGGCCAACTTCCTGACTTTC
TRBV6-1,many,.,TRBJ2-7,CASKTGDLFEQYF,TGTGCCAGCAAGACAGGAGATTTGTTCGAGCAGTACTTC
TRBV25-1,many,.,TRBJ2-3,CASSGWGGALITDTQYF,TGTGCCAGCAGTGGCTGGGGCGGGGCCTTGATTACAGATACGCAGTATTTT
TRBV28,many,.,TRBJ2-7,CASSPRQGTYEQYF,TGTGCCAGCAGCCCTCGCCAGGGAACGTACGAGCAGTACTTC
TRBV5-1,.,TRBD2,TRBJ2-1,CASSTISGGRNNEQFF,TGCGCCAGCAGCACCATTAGCGGGGGGAGAAACAATGAGCAGTTCTTC
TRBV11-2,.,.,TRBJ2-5,CASSLNAGSFQETQYF,TGTGCCAGCAGCTTAAATGCCGGGTCTTTCCAAGAGACCCAGTACTTC
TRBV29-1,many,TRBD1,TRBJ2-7,CSVLTGNLAYEQYF,TGCAGCGTCCTGACAGGGAACCTGGCCTACGAGCAGTACTTC
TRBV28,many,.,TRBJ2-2,CASSLFPRNTGELFF,TGTGCCAGCAGTTTATTTCCCAGAAACACCGGGGAGCTGTTTTTT
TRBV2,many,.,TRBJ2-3,CASSLQGDTQYF,TGTGCCAGCAGTCTACAGGGAGATACGCAGTATTTT
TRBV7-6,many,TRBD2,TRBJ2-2,CASSSQPSGSNTGELFF,TGTGCCAGCAGCTCCCAGCCTAGCGGGTCAAACACCGGGGAGCTGTTTTTT
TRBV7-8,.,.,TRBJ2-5,CASSFLGTRGETQYF,TGTGCCAGCAGCTTCTTGGGAACCCGCGGAGAGACCCAGTACTTC
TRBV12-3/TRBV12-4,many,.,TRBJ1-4,CASSLKNPGQPAGKLFF,TGTGCCAGCAGTCTGAAGAACCCCGGACAGCCGGCGGGAAAACTGTTTTTT
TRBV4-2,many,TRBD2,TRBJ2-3,CASSPLTSGGASTDTQYF,TGTGCCAGCAGCCCCTTGACTAGCGGGGGGGCTTCGACAGATACGCAGTATTTT
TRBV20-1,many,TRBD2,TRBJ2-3,CSARDLKRGTDTQYF,TGCAGTGCTAGAGATCTCAAGCGGGGAACAGATACGCAGTATTTT
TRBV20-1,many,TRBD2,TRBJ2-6,CSATERGGTSGANVLTF,TGCAGTGCCACAGAGCGGGGGGGAACCTCTGGGGCCAACGTCCTGACTTTC
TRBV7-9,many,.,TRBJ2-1,CASSNTRNEQFF,TGTGCCAGCAGCAACACCCGAAATGAGCAGTTCTTC
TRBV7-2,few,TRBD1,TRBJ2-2,CASSLGTVAGELFF,TGTGCCAGCAGCTTGGGGACAGTGGCCGGGGAGCTGTTTTTT